These 20 T cell receptor beta chains were all obtained from the same sample, sequenced in a study of post-analysis software for immune sequencing data. Broader study findings: Roughly 5 TRBV segments occurring more often in patients than controls included TRBV5-6, TRBV5-1 and TRBV20-1.

These TCRs are of unknown antigen specificity. Prepared libraries of TCR beta cDNA carried unique molecular identifiers. TCRdb recomputed calls from the PCR reads with MiXCR, one row per CDR3 protein. The sample holds hundreds of thousands of distinct CDR3 sequences, approximately 30% seen once. Material for sequencing was blood. Every receptor here comes from a girl aged 10 to 17 with multiple sclerosis.

This clonotype was seen a few times. The rearrangement joins TRBV27 to TRBJ1-6; D possibly corresponds to TRBD1 (6 bases). The CDR3 extends over 13 amino acids. Trimming removed 7 bases at V and 12 bases at J, with 16 bases between. Germline CDR1 is MNHEY and CDR2 is SMNVEV (reference sequence). CDR3 amino acids: CASMGVIGGPLHF. The CDR3 DNA reads TGTGCCAGCATGGGGGTTATAGGGGGACCCCTCCACTTT.

The chain employs TRBV20-1 and TRBJ2-1, with a possible D match to TRBD1 (6 bases). This CDR3 has 14 amino acids. In germline, CDR1 is DFQATT, CDR2 SNEGSKA (reference sequence). V was cut by 4 bases and J by 6 bases, with 16 bases left in between. CDR3 amino acids: CSAITTTGSNEQFF. The CDR3 DNA reads TGCAGTGCTATAACCACTACAGGGTCCAATGAGCAGTTCTTC.

The rearrangement links TRBV5-6 to TRBJ1-2; the D is unclear. Germline CDR1 SGHDT, CDR2 YYEEEE. This CDR3 comprises 15 residues. Trimming shortened V by 1 base and J by 1 base, and 11 bases separated the two germline ends. The CDR3 loop reads CASSLYTELNYGYTF. The CDR3 DNA is TGTGCCAGCAGCTTGTACACGGAACTTAACTATGGCTACACCTTC.

The rearrangement uses TRBV5-1 and TRBJ1-1; no clear D gene. From germline, CDR1 is SGHRS and CDR2 YFSETQ. The CDR3 consists of 15 residues. Trimming shortened V by 4 bases and J by 1 base, and 14 bases separated the two germline ends. The CDR3 nucleotides read TGCGCCAGCAGCATCAACCTGGCAGGGAACACTGAAGCTTTCTTT. Translated: CASSINLAGNTEAFF.

This clonotype showed up just a few times. The chain joins TRBV6-6 to TRBJ2-1; possible D gene TRBD1, 8 bases. Trimming stripped 6 bases from V and 8 bases from J, with 17 bases between. CDR1 and CDR2 from the germline V gene are MNHNY and SVGAGI (reference sequence). The CDR3 has 14 residues. In nucleotides, the CDR3 is TGTGCCAGCAGGAACAGGGGGGGGAGGGATGAGCAGTTCTTC. This encodes CASRNRGGRDEQFF.

The rearrangement uses TRBV21-1 and TRBJ2-1; TRBD2 is the table's D call, not checked against the DNA. TRBV21-1 is flagged as a pseudogene. The CDR3 extends over 16 amino acids. CDR3 region: CASSKDGRGAYNEQFF. In DNA form, the CDR3 reads TGTGCCAGCAGCAAAGATGGGAGGGGGGCCTACAATGAGCAGTTCTTC.

This chain connects TRBV20-1 to TRBJ1-2; 7 nucleotides line up with TRBD1. Germline CDR1 reads DFQATT; CDR2 reads SNEGSKA (reference sequence). The V and J ends lost 5 bases and 8 bases, in that order; junction bases with no gene match: 14. CDR3 length: 14 amino acids. CDR3 bases: TGCAGTGCTGACGTCGGGACAGTCAAGGAGGGCTACACCTTC. This encodes CSADVGTVKEGYTF.

V usage is TRBV20-1 and J usage is TRBJ2-3; D may be TRBD1 or TRBD2 (5 bases each). V lost 1 base to trimming and J lost 6 bases, with 17 bases between them. This CDR3 is 15 amino acids long. CDR1 is DFQATT and CDR2 is SNEGSKA in the germline V gene (reference sequence). CDR3 amino acids: CSARGGASPADTQYF. CDR3 coding DNA: TGCAGTGCTAGAGGTGGGGCTAGCCCGGCGGATACGCAGTATTTT.

The V call is TRBV12-5, the J call TRBJ2-3, with 7 bases that match TRBD2. V trimming: 1 base; J trimming: 4 bases; junction bases outside the gene matches: 11. This CDR3 comprises 17 residues. Germline V gene sequence: CDR1 LGHNT, CDR2 FRNRAP. The CDR3 coding sequence is TGTGCTAGTGGTTTGGGCCTGGCGGGGGTGGAGGCAGATACGCAGTATTTT. It translates to CASGLGLAGVEADTQYF.

In its sample, this clonotype was seen once. The J gene is TRBJ2-7, the V gene TRBV14, with TRBD1 matching 8 bases. Trimming cost V 11 bases and J 3 bases; bases outside gene matches: 12. CDR3 length: 14 amino acids. Germline CDR1 and CDR2: SGHDN and FVKESK. The CDR3 DNA reads TGTGCCCGCAAGGAGACAGGGGATCGCTACGAGCAGTACTTC. Protein product: CARKETGDRYEQYF.

The chain is built from TRBV7-2 and TRBJ2-4; 8 positions agree with TRBD2. V lost 2 bases, J lost 4 bases, and 1 base stayed unmatched. Germline values: CDR1 SGHTA, CDR2 FQGNSA. The CDR3 is 14 residues long. The CDR3: CASSLTGGKNIQYF. In DNA form, the CDR3 reads TGTGCCAGCAGCTTAACGGGGGGGAAAAACATTCAGTACTTC.

V is TRBV20-1 and J is TRBJ2-1; TRBD1 is a possible D gene (6 bases). Germline CDR1 and CDR2: DFQATT and SNEGSKA (reference sequence). The V end lost 0 bases, the J end lost 8 bases, and 17 bases lay between the germline ends. This CDR3 comprises 15 residues. CDR3 sequence reads: CSARDWGLVGDEQFF. The CDR3 DNA is TGCAGTGCTAGAGATTGGGGGCTAGTCGGGGATGAGCAGTTCTTC.

This clonotype was counted between two and nine times. DNA of the CDR3: TGCGCCAGCAGCCTCCTAAGGAGTTCGGGACCCCGCAATGAGCAGTTCTTC. It specifies CASSLLRSSGPRNEQFF. This chain links TRBV4-3 with TRBJ2-1; D is possibly TRBD1 or TRBD2 (5 bases each). The V gene lost 4 bases and the J gene lost 6 bases, with 22 bases spanning the gap. The CDR3 is 17 amino acids. Germline-derived CDR1 and CDR2 are LGHNA and YSLEER.

This clonotype was recorded a few times. The rearrangement joins TRBV9 to TRBJ2-3; D is uncertain. Looked up from germline, CDR1 is SGDLS and CDR2 is YYNGEE. V shed 4 bases and J shed 4 bases, with 16 bases lying between them. The CDR3 sequence is 15 residues long. The CDR3 DNA follows: TGTGCCAGCAGCTACACACCCCTACGCTCAGATACGCAGTATTTT. Translation: CASSYTPLRSDTQYF.

The CDR3 region is CASSLAMRTGNEKLFF. Written as DNA, the CDR3 is TGCGCCAGCAGCTTGGCAATGAGGACGGGCAATGAAAAACTGTTTTTT. The chain is built from TRBV5-1 and TRBJ1-4; D remains ambiguous. Germline CDR1 reads SGHRS; CDR2 reads YFSETQ. The CDR3 totals 16 residues. V was pared by 0 bases and J by 5 bases, with 14 bases between.

This clonotype was seen only a few times. The rearrangement links TRBV20-1 to TRBJ2-5; D possibly corresponds to TRBD2 (6 bases). Trimming cost V 3 bases and J 4 bases, with 12 bases left between them. The V gene's germline CDR1 is DFQATT and CDR2 SNEGSKA (reference sequence). This CDR3 comprises 13 residues. The chain's CDR3 is CSARGLGGETQYF. The CDR3 DNA sequence: TGCAGTGCTAGGGGACTCGGTGGAGAGACCCAGTACTTC.

V and J are TRBV5-1 and TRBJ1-6; D is ambiguous. The CDR3 sequence is 17 residues long. Germline CDR1 reads SGHRS; CDR2 reads YFSETQ. V shed 0 bases and J shed 7 bases, with 17 bases lying between them. The CDR3, as DNA: TGCGCCAGCAGCTTGGATTCCGCGGGGATAGGCAATTCACCCCTCCACTTT. Its translation: CASSLDSAGIGNSPLHF.

Ten or more counts support this clonotype. The rearrangement links TRBV29-1 to TRBJ2-7, with D perhaps matching TRBD2 (5 bases). Trimming took 4 bases from V and 5 from J, leaving 9 bases between them. CDR1 SQVTM and CDR2 ANQGSEA come from the germline V gene. This CDR3 region has 11 residues. The CDR3 protein is CSVARANEQYF. The CDR3 DNA is TGCAGCGTTGCGAGGGCGAACGAGCAGTACTTC.

A note on this clonotype: The junction departs from germline at one end; a sequencing error may be responsible. The rearrangement uses TRBV5-6 and TRBJ2-5; 11 bases agree with TRBD1. The CDR3 loop spans 16 amino acids. Germline V lookup: CDR1 SGHDT, CDR2 YYEEEE. The CDR3 bases are TGTGCCAACAGCTTCCAGGGACAGGGGGTGGTGGAGACCCAGTACTTC. Translating gives CANSFQGQGVVETQYF.

V gene TRBV24-1 combines with J gene TRBJ2-3; 11 nucleotides agree with TRBD1. CDR3 size: 18 residues. Germline CDR1 is KGHDR and CDR2 is SFDVKD. With V trimmed by 1 base and J by 5 bases, 10 bases remained unmatched. The CDR3 reads CATSDLPQDRGLGDTQYF. CDR3 sequence (DNA): TGTGCCACCAGTGATTTACCTCAGGACAGGGGGCTCGGAGATACGCAGTATTTT.